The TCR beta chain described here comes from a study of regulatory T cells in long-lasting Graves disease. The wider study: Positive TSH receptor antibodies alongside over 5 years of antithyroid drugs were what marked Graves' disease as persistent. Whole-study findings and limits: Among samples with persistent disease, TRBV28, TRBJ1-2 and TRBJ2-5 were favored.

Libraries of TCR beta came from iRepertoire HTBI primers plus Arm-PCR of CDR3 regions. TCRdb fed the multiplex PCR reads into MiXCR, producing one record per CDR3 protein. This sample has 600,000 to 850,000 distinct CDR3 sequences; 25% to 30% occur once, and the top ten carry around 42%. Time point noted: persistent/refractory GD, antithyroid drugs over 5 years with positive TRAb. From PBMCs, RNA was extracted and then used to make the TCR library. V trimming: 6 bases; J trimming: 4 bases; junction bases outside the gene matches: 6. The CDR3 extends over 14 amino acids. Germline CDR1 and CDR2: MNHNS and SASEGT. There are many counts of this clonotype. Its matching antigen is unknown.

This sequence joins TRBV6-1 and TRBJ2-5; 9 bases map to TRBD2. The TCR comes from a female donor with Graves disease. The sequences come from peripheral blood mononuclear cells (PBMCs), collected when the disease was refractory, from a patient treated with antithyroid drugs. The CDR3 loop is CASRRTSAGETQYF. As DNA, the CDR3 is TGTGCCAGCAGGAGGACTAGCGCGGGAGAGACCCAGTACTTC.